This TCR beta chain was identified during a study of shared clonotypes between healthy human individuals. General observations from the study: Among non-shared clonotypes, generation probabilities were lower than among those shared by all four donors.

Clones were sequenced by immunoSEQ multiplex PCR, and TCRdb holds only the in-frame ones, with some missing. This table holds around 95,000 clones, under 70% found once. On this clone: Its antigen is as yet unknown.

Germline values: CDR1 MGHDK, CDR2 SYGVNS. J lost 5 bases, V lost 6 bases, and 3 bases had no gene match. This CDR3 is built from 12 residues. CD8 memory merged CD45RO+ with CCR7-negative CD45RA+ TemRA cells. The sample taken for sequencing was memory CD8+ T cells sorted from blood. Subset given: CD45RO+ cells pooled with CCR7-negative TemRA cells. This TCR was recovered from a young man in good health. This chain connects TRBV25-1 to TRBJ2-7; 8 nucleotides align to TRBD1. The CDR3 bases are TGTGCCAGCAGGGGACAGGCCAACGAGCAGTACTTC. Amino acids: CASRGQANEQYF.